The text below deals with one T cell receptor beta chain. This sample is part of a study of blood T cells in healthy people across ages. Primers used in a second PCR of roughly 6 to 11 cycles were a sample-barcoded 5' primer and a J-beta primer mix. TCRdb redid the calling of the 5' RACE reads with MiXCR, one entry per CDR3 protein. The sample carries around 970,000 distinct CDR3 sequences, just over 50% recorded once. The germline CDR1 and CDR2 sequences are SQVTM and ANQGSEA. This CDR3 spans 12 amino acids. V was clipped by 6 bases and J by 1 base, with 9 bases between them. The receptor's source is a woman aged 55-69 years in good health. The specimen was blood. The chain employs TRBV29-1 and TRBJ1-1; no clear D. CDR3 sequence reads: CSVQPPNTEAFF. The CDR3, as DNA: TGCAGCGTACAGCCTCCGAACACTGAAGCTTTCTTT. Looking up the rest from reference TRBV29-1 and TRBJ1-1 gives the full variable domain: SAVISQKPSRDICQRGTSLTIQCQVDSQVTMMFWYRQQPGQSLTLIATANQGSEATYESGFVIDKFPISRPNLTFSTLTVSNMSPEDSSIYLCSVQPPNTEAFFGQGTRLTVV.